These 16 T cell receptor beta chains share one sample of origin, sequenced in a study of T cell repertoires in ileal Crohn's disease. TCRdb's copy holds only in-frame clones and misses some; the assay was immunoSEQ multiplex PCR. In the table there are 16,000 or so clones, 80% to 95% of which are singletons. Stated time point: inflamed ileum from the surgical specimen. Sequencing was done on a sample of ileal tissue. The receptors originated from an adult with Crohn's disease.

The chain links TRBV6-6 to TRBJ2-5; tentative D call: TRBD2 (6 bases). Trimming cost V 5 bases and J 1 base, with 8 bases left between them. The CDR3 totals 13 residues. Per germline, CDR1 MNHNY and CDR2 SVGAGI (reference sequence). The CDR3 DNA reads TGTGCCAGCAGTCCGGGAGTCCAAGAGACCCAGTACTTC. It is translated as CASSPGVQETQYF.

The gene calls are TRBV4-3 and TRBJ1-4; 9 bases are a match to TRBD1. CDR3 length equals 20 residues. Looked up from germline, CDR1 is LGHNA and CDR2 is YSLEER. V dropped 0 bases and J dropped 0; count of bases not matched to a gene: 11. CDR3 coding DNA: TGCGCCAGCAGCCAAGATGCCACCGGGACAGGGATTGCAACTAATGAAAAACTGTTTTTT. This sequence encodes CASSQDATGTGIATNEKLFF.

CDR3 sequence: CASSAGLRGNLDEQYF. The DNA for the CDR3 is TGCGCCAGCAGCGCCGGTTTGAGGGGGAACCTAGACGAGCAGTACTTC. The chain links TRBV5-1 to TRBJ2-7, with D maybe TRBD1 (6 bases). Germline-derived CDR1 and CDR2 are SGHRS and YFSETQ. V lost 4 bases to trimming and J lost 5 bases, with 22 bases between them. This CDR3 comprises 16 residues.

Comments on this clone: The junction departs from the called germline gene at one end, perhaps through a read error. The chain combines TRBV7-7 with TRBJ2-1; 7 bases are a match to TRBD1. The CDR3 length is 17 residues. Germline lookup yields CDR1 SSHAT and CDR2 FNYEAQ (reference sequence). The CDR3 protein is CASSLRPGDRITNEQFF. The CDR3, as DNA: TGTGCTAGCAGCTTAAGGCCTGGGGACAGAATAACAAATGAGCAGTTCTTC.

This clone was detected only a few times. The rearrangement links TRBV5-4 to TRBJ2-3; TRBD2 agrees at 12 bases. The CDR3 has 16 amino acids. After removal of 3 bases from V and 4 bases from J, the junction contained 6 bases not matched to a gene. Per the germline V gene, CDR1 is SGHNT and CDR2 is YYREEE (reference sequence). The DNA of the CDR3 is TGTGCCAGCAGCTCTCGGACTAGCGGGGTGGCAGATACGCAGTATTTT. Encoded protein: CASSSRTSGVADTQYF.

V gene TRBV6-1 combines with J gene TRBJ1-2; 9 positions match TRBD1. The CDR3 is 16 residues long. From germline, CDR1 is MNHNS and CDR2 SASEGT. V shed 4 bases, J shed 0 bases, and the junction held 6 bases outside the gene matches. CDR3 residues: CASSVRDRDANYGYTF. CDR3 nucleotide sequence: TGTGCCAGCAGTGTCCGGGACAGGGATGCTAACTATGGCTACACCTTC.

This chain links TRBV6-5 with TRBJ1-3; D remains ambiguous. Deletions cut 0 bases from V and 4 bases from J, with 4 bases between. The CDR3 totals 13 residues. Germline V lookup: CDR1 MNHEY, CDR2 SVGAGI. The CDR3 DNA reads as TGTGCCAGCAGTTACTCGACAGGAAACACCATATATTTT. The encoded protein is CASSYSTGNTIYF.

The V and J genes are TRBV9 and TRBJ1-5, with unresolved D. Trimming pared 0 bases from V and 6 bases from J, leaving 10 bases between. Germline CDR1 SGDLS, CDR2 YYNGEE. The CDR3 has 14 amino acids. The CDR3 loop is CASSVEAWGQPQHF. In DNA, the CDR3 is TGTGCCAGCAGCGTAGAGGCTTGGGGTCAGCCCCAGCATTTT.

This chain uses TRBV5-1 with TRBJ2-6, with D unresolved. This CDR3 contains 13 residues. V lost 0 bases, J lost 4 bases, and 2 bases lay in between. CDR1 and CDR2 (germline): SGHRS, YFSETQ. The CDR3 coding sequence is TGCGCCAGCAGCTTGGCAGGGGCCAACGTCCTGACTTTC. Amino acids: CASSLAGANVLTF. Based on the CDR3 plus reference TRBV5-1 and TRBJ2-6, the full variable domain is KAGVTQTPRYLIKTRGQQVTLSCSPISGHRSVSWYQQTPGQGLQFLFEYFSETQRNKGNFPGRFSGRQFSNSRSEMNVSTLELGDSALYLCASSLAGANVLTFGAGSRLTVL.

CDR3 sequence: CASTPGGEGTEAFF. CDR3 nucleotide sequence: TGTGCCAGCACCCCGGGGGGGGAGGGCACTGAAGCTTTCTTT. The gene calls are TRBV5-4 and TRBJ1-1; TRBD1 might be the D (5 bases). V was trimmed by 6 bases and J by 4 bases, leaving 16 bases between them. Germline CDR1 reads SGHNT; CDR2 reads YYREEE (reference sequence). The CDR3 is 14 amino acids.

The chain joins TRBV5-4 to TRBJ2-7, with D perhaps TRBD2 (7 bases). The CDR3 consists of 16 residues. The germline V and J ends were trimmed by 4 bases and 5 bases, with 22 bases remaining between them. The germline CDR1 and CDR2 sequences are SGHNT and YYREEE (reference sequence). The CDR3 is CASSPGGRGPSDEQYF. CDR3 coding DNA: TGTGCCAGCAGCCCCGGTGGGCGGGGGCCCTCGGACGAGCAGTACTTC.

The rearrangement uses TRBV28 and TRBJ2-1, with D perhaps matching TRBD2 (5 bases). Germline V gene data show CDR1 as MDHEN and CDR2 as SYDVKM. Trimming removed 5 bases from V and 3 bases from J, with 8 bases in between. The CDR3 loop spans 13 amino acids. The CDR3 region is CASSPGDYNEQFF. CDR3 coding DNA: TGTGCCAGCAGTCCCGGGGACTACAATGAGCAGTTCTTC.

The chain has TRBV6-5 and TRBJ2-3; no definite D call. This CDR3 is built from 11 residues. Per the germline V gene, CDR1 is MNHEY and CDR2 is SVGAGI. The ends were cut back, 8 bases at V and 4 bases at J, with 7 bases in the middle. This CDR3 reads CASAPPDTQYF. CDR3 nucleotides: TGTGCCAGCGCCCCCCCAGATACGCAGTATTTT.

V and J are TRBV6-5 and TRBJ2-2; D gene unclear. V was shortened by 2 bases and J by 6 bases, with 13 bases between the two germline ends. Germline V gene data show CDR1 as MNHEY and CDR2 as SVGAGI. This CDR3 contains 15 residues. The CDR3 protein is CASSYLPDRAGELFF. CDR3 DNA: TGTGCCAGCAGTTACCTCCCGGACCGCGCCGGGGAGCTGTTTTTT.

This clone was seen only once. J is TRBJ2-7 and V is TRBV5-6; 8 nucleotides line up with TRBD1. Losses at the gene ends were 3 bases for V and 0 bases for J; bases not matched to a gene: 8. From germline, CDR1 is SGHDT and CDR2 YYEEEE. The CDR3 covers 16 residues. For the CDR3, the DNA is TGTGCCAGCAGCTCCTATAGGGACAGGAGCTCCTACGAGCAGTACTTC. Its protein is CASSSYRDRSSYEQYF.

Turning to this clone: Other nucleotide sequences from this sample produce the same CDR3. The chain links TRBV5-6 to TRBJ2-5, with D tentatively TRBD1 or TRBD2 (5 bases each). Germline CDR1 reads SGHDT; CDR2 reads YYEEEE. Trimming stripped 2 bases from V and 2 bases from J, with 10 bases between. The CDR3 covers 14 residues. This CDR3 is CASSFRDGQETQYF. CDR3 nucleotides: TGTGCCAGCAGCTTCCGGGACGGACAAGAGACCCAGTACTTC. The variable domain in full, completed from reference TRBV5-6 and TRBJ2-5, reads DAGVTQSPTHLIKTRGQQVTLRCSPKSGHDTVSWYQQALGQGPQFIFQYYEEEERQRGNFPDRFSGHQFPNYSSELNVNALLLGDSALYLCASSFRDGQETQYFGPGTRLLVL.